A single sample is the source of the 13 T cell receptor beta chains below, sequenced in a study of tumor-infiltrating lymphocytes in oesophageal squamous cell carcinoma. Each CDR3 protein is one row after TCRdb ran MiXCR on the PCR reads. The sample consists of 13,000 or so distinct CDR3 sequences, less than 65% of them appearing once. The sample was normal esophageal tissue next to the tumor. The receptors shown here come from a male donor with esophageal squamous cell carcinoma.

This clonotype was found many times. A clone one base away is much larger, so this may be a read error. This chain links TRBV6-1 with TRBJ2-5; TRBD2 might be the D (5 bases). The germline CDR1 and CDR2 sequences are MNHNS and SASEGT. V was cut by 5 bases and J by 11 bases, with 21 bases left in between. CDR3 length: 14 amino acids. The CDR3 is CASSSGLIYNEQYF. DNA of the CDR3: TGTGCCAGCAGTTCTGGACTTATCTACAATGAGCAGTACTTC.

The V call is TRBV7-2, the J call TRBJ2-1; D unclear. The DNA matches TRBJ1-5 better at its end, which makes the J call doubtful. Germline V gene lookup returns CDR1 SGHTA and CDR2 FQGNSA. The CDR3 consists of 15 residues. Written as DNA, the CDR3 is TGTGCCAGCAGCCCCCTGCGGGGAAGCAATCAGCCCCAGCATTTT. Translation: CASSPLRGSNQPQHF.

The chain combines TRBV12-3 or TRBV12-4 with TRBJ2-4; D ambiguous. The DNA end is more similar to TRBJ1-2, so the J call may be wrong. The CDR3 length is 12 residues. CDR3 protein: CASSSGIYGYTF. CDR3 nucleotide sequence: TGTGCCAGCAGTTCCGGGATCTATGGCTACACCTTC.

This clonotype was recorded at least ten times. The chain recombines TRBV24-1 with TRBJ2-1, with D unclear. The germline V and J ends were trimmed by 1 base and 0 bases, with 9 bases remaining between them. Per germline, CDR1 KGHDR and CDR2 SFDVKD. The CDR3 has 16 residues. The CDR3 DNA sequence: TGTGCCACCAGTGATTTTTCTGGAAGCTCCTACAATGAGCAGTTCTTC. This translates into CATSDFSGSSYNEQFF.

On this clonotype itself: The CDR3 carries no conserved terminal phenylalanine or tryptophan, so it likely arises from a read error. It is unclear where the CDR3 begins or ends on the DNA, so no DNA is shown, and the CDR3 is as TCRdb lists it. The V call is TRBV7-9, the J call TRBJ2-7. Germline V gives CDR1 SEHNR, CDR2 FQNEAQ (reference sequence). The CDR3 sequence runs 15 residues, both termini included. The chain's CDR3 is CASTWADNYGYTFGS.

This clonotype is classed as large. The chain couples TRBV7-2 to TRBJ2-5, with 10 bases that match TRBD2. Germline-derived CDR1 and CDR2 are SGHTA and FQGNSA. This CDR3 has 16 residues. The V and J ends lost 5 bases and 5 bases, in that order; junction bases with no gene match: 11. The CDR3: CASSPQAGGRQETQYF. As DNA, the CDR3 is TGTGCCAGCAGCCCCCAAGCGGGGGGGCGACAGGAGACCCAGTACTTC.

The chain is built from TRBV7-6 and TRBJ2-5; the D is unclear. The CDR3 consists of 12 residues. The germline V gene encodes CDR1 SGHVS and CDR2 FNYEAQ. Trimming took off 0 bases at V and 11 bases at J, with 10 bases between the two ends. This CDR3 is CASSLAGSEQYF. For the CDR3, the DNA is TGTGCCAGCAGCTTAGCGGGTAGTGAGCAGTACTTC.

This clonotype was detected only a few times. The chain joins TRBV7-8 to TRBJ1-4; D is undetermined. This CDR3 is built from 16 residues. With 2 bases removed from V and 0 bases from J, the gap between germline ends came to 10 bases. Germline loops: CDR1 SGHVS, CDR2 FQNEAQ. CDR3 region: CASSLSGVATNEKLFF. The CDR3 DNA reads TGTGCCAGCAGCTTAAGTGGCGTTGCAACTAATGAAAAACTGTTTTTT.

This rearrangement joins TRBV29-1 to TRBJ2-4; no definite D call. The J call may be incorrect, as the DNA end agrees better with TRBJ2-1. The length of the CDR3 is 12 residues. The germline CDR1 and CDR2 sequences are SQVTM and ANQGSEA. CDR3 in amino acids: CSVHASVREQFF. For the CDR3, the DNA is TGCAGCGTTCATGCGTCGGTCCGTGAGCAGTTCTTC.

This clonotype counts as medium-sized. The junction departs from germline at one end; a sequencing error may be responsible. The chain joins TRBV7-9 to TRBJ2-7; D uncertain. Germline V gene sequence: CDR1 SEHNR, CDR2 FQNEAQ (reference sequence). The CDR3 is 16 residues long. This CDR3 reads CASSSHLGAKGYDQYF. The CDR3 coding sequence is TGTGCCAGCAGCTCTCATCTGGGTGCAAAGGGATACGACCAGTACTTC.

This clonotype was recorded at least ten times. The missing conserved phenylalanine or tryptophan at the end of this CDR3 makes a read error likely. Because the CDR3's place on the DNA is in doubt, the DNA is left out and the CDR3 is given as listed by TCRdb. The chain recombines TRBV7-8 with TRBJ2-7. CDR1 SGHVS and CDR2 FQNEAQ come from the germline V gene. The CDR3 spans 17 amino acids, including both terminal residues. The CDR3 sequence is CASSLVPGSNYGYTFGS.

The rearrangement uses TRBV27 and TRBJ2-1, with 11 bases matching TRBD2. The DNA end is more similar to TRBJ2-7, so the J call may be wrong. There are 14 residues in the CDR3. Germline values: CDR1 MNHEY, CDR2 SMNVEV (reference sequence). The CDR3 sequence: CASSLALAGGEQYF. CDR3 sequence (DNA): TGTGCCAGCAGTTTAGCTCTAGCGGGGGGCGAGCAGTACTTC.

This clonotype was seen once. The CDR3: CASSHGSAGEQYF. The CDR3 DNA reads TGTGCCAGCAGCCACGGGTCGGCGGGCGAGCAGTACTTC. This chain joins TRBV7-8 and TRBJ2-1; maybe TRBD2 (5 bases). TRBJ2-7 matches the DNA end more closely, so the J call is doubtful. Germline values: CDR1 SGHVS, CDR2 FQNEAQ. This CDR3 contains 13 residues.